Presented here are 18 T cell receptor beta chains from one specimen sequenced in a study of cytomegalovirus exposure and HLA in healthy donors. 60 Vbeta and 13 Jbeta primers were used in PCR. Sequencing was performed with immunoSEQ multiplex PCR; in TCRdb, only in-frame clones are kept and a portion is missing. This table holds 85,000 to 100,000 clones, about 84% found once. What was sequenced was PBMCs. These receptors all come from a girl aged 2 to 9 in good health and CMV-seropositive.

V is TRBV27 and J is TRBJ2-5, with D tentatively TRBD1 (5 bases). This CDR3 spans 14 amino acids. In germline, CDR1 is MNHEY, CDR2 SMNVEV (reference sequence). Deletions cut 5 bases from V and 2 bases from J, with 12 bases between. The CDR3 DNA sequence: TGTGCCAGCAGTCCCCAGGGTCGACAAGAGACCCAGTACTTC. Protein product: CASSPQGRQETQYF.

V usage is TRBV6-5 and J usage is TRBJ1-1, with a possible D match to TRBD1 (6 bases). The CDR3 totals 14 residues. Germline CDR1 MNHEY, CDR2 SVGAGI. Between the trimmed V and J ends, which lost 7 bases and 0 bases, there was a span of 12 bases. CDR3 bases: TGTGCCAGCATTTCAGGACAGTTGAACACTGAAGCTTTCTTT. As protein: CASISGQLNTEAFF.

Concerning this clone: This same CDR3 is encoded by further DNA sequences in the sample. The chain couples TRBV6-4 to TRBJ2-3; D is unresolved. V was pared by 2 bases and J by 3 bases, with 6 bases between. CDR1 is MRHNA, CDR2 SNTAGT, per germline. The CDR3 loop spans 13 amino acids. The CDR3 DNA sequence: TGTGCCAGCAGTGACCAGGAAACAGATACGCAGTATTTT. This encodes CASSDQETDTQYF.

The rearrangement uses TRBV7-8 and TRBJ2-3; D perhaps matches TRBD1 (5 bases). The germline V gene has CDR1 SGHVS and CDR2 FQNEAQ. Trimming cost V 4 bases and J 6 bases, with 14 bases left between them. This CDR3 comprises 14 residues. CDR3 nucleotides: TGTGCCAGCAGCTCACAAGGACATGCGGATACGCAGTATTTT. Its protein is CASSSQGHADTQYF.

This chain uses TRBV27 with TRBJ1-5; no clear D gene. This CDR3 region has 15 residues. Trimming shortened V by 6 bases and J by 0 bases, and 12 bases separated the two germline ends. CDR1 and CDR2 (germline): MNHEY, SMNVEV (reference sequence). CDR3 sequence: CASRRDTISNQPQHF. CDR3 DNA: TGTGCCAGCAGACGAGACACAATTAGCAATCAGCCCCAGCATTTT.

The rearrangement links TRBV12-5 to TRBJ2-3; 12 nucleotides line up with TRBD2. The CDR3 is 17 amino acids. Losses at the gene ends were 0 bases for V and 6 bases for J; bases not matched to a gene: 7. The germline gives CDR1 LGHNT, CDR2 FRNRAP. This CDR3 reads CASGLVLWGLAGDTQYF. As DNA, the CDR3 is TGTGCTAGTGGTTTGGTACTGTGGGGACTAGCGGGTGATACGCAGTATTTT. The full variable domain, with the rest looked up from reference TRBV12-5 and TRBJ2-3, is DARVTQTPRHKVTEMGQEVTMRCQPILGHNTVFWYRQTMMQGLELLAYFRNRAPLDDSGMPKDRFSAEMPDATLATLKIQPSEPRDSAVYFCASGLVLWGLAGDTQYFGPGTRLTVL.

This clone occurred a few times. This chain joins TRBV13 and TRBJ2-7, with 13 positions matching TRBD2. The V gene end was trimmed by 2 bases and the J gene end by 7 bases; junction bases not matched to a gene: 17. From germline, CDR1 is PRHDT and CDR2 FYEKMQ (reference sequence). This CDR3 has 19 residues. The CDR3 here is CASSLTGWGRTSGSLEQYF. DNA of the CDR3: TGTGCCAGCAGCTTAACGGGGTGGGGAAGGACTAGCGGGAGTCTTGAGCAGTACTTC.

J is TRBJ2-1 and V is TRBV29-1, with TRBD1 as a possible D gene (6 bases). The CDR3 runs to 13 residues. V gave up 5 bases and J gave up 8 bases, with 16 bases separating them. The germline gives CDR1 SQVTM, CDR2 ANQGSEA. CDR3 loop: CSVLTGRGDEQFF. CDR3 DNA: TGCAGCGTTCTAACAGGGCGAGGAGATGAGCAGTTCTTC.

The chain carries TRBV5-1 and TRBJ2-5, with a tentative D call TRBD2 (6 bases). CDR1 and CDR2 (germline): SGHRS, YFSETQ. Between the trimmed V and J ends, which lost 5 bases and 4 bases, there was a span of 12 bases. The CDR3 loop spans 13 amino acids. Here the CDR3 reads CASRRREGETQYF. CDR3 in DNA: TGCGCCAGCAGAAGGCGGGAAGGAGAGACCCAGTACTTC.

The chain couples TRBV6-1 to TRBJ2-7, with 8 bases fitting TRBD2. Germline CDR1 is MNHNS and CDR2 is SASEGT. The CDR3 contains 13 residues. V was pared by 4 bases and J by 4 bases, with 3 bases of the junction left unmatched. CDR3: CASSAGGNYEQYF. CDR3 in DNA: TGTGCCAGCAGTGCGGGAGGGAATTACGAGCAGTACTTC.

The chain uses TRBV7-9 and TRBJ2-7; 12 nucleotides match TRBD2. Germline CDR1 SEHNR, CDR2 FQNEAQ (reference sequence). J was trimmed by 5 bases and V by 3 bases; bases with no gene match: 8. The CDR3 consists of 16 residues. The CDR3 DNA is TGTGCCAGCAGCTTGCTGACTAGCGGGAGCATCCACGAGCAGTACTTC. Amino acids: CASSLLTSGSIHEQYF.

This chain joins TRBV15 and TRBJ2-1; weak D call: TRBD1 (6 bases). The germline V and J ends were trimmed by 0 bases and 8 bases, with 14 bases remaining between them. Germline V lookup: CDR1 LNHNV, CDR2 YYDKDF (reference sequence). CDR3 size: 15 residues. Here the CDR3 DNA reads TGTGCCACCAGCAGAGATGGGGCGCCAGGGGATGAGCAGTTCTTC. This sequence encodes CATSRDGAPGDEQFF.

This chain connects TRBV4-1 to TRBJ1-5; 7 bases map to TRBD1. This CDR3 is 18 amino acids long. The V gene end was trimmed by 3 bases and the J gene end by 9 bases; junction bases not matched to a gene: 20. The germline CDR1 and CDR2 sequences are MGHRA and YSYEKL. The CDR3 DNA follows: TGCGCCAGCAGCCAGGACCCTGGCCAAGGGGGCAAAAGGCGGCCCCAGCATTTT. Encoded protein: CASSQDPGQGGKRRPQHF.

This clone was detected once. DNA for the CDR3: TGTGCCAGCAGCCCGACGGAGGGGTGGGCAGATACGCAGTATTTT. It codes for CASSPTEGWADTQYF. The chain employs TRBV7-6 and TRBJ2-3; D perhaps matches TRBD2 (6 bases). The germline CDR1 and CDR2 sequences are SGHVS and FNYEAQ. V was clipped by 5 bases and J by 4 bases, with 16 bases between them. This CDR3 spans 15 amino acids.

V usage is TRBV4-2 and J usage is TRBJ1-2, with TRBD1 matching over 8 bases. Germline CDR1 LGHNA, CDR2 YNFKEQ. There are 15 residues in the CDR3. The ends lost 1 base at V and 9 bases at J; junction bases unmatched: 10. The CDR3 reads CASSQADRDSYSYTF. In DNA, the CDR3 is TGTGCCAGCAGCCAAGCGGACAGGGATTCGTATAGCTACACCTTC.

This chain's CDR3 is CASSNQGPGQGTGEQYF. The CDR3 region has the DNA TGCGCCAGCAGCAACCAGGGGCCGGGACAGGGGACCGGTGAGCAGTACTTC. V gene TRBV5-1 combines with J gene TRBJ2-7; 10 nucleotides agree with TRBD1. The CDR3 sequence is 17 residues long. The V segment lost 4 bases and the J segment 7 bases; nucleotides outside the gene matches: 17. The germline V gene encodes CDR1 SGHRS and CDR2 YFSETQ.

This rearrangement joins TRBV30 to TRBJ1-2, with a tentative D call TRBD1 (5 bases). V was clipped by 4 bases and J by 2 bases, with 14 bases between them. Germline CDR1 reads GTSNPN; CDR2 reads SVGIG (reference sequence). CDR3 size: 14 residues. The CDR3 spells CAWNYRIGNYGYTF. The CDR3 bases are TGTGCCTGGAATTACAGGATAGGGAACTATGGCTACACCTTC.

The genes are TRBV7-9 and TRBJ2-3; the match to TRBD1 covers 8 bases. This CDR3 is built from 16 residues. Germline V gives CDR1 SEHNR, CDR2 FQNEAQ (reference sequence). The junction had 8 bases not matched to a gene; V was cut back by 4 bases and J by 2 bases. CDR3 residues: CASSSTPGGFTDTQYF. DNA of the CDR3: TGTGCCAGCAGCTCCACCCCAGGGGGCTTCACAGATACGCAGTATTTT.